This T cell receptor (beta chain) was sequenced during a study of beta chain features in type 1 diabetes. The isolated RNA, all of it, was reverse transcribed, so expressed TCRB transcripts were what got sequenced. The repertoire was sequenced with immunoSEQ multiplex PCR; TCRdb's copy has only in-frame clones and lacks some. The sample yields hundreds of thousands of clones, around 16% seen once. This clone was found a few times. Germline V CDR1 and CDR2: MNHEY, SVGAGI. The CDR3 sequence is 14 residues long. V gave up 6 bases and J gave up 4 bases; unmatched junction bases: 7. J is TRBJ2-5 and V is TRBV6-5; TRBD1 agrees at 8 bases. This clonotype originated in a man aged 18-30 years in good health. Sequenced material: naive CD4+ T cells from blood. The chain's CDR3 is CASRIRQGRETQYF. Written as DNA, the CDR3 is TGTGCCAGCAGAATCCGACAGGGGAGAGAGACCCAGTACTTC.